Included here is one TCR beta chain sequence, with context. Its antigen is currently unknown. In the sorted-subset replicate PCRs, 200 ng DNA, around 32,000 T cell genomes, was used. The table came from immunoSEQ multiplex PCR; TCRdb's copy has only in-frame clones and leaves some out. The sample has 1.6 million or so clones, approximately 98.5% seen once. This entry comes from a study of shared clonotypes between healthy human individuals. Whole-study context: CD8 memory received one plate per donor, CD8 naive two, CD4 memory three and CD4 naive three.

Notes on the study in general: Read depth was anticipated to influence clonotype sharing among donors.

V lost 5 bases, J lost 0 bases, and 11 bases lay in between. The CDR3 has 14 amino acids. The germline V gene has CDR1 LNHDA and CDR2 SQIVND (reference sequence). The sequenced sample was naive CD4+ T cells sorted from blood. Subset indicated: CD45RA+ positively selected. This chain joins TRBV19 and TRBJ2-7, with D hard to call. This sequence originates from a man in his thirties or forties in good health. CDR3 region: CASSSRGSSYEQYF. The CDR3 DNA reads as TGTGCCAGTAGTTCCAGAGGCAGCTCCTACGAGCAGTACTTC.